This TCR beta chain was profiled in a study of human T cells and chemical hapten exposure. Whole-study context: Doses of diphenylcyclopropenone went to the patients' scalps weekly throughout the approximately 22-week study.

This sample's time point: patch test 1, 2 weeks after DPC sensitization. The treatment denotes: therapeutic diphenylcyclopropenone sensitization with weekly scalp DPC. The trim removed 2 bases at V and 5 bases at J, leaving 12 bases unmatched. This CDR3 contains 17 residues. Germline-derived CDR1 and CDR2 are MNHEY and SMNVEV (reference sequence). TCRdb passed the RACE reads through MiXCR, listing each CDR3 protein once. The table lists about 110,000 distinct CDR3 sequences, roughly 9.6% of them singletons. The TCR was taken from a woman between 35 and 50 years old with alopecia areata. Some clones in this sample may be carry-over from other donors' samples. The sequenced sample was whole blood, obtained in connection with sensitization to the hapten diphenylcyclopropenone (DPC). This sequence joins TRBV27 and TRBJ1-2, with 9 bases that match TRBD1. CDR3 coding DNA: TGTGCCAGCAGTTTAGGGCTGGGGGACAGGGCTAGGTATGGCTACACCTTC. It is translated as CASSLGLGDRARYGYTF.